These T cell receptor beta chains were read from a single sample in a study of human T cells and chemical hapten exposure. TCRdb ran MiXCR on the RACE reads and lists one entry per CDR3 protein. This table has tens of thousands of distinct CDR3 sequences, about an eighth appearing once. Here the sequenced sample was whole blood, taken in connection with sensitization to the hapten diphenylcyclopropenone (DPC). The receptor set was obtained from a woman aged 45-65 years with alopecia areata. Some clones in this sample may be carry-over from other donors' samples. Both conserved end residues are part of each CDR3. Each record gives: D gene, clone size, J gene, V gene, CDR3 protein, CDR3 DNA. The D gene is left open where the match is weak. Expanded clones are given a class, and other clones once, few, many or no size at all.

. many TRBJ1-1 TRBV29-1 CSVAQGASNTEAFF TGCAGCGTTGCGCAGGGAGCAAGTAATACTGAAGCTTTCTTT
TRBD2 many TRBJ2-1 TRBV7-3 CASSRLAGLYNEQFF TGTGCCAGCAGCAGACTAGCGGGACTTTACAATGAGCAGTTCTTC
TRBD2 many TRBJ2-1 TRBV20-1 CSARLQVGRNEQFF TGCAGTGCTAGACTCCAAGTCGGGAGGAATGAGCAGTTCTTC
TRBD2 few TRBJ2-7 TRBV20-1 CSASAGAYEQYF TGCAGTGCTAGTGCGGGAGCCTACGAGCAGTACTTC
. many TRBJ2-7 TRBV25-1 CASSVGRGPREQYF TGTGCCAGCAGTGTCGGCAGGGGACCGAGGGAGCAGTACTTC
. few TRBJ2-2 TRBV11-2 CASSLDPGAGELFF TGTGCCAGCAGCTTAGATCCGGGGGCCGGGGAGCTGTTTTTT
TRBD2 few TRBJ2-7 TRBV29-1 CSVGTSGIRDEQYF TGCAGCGTTGGGACTAGCGGGATAAGAGACGAGCAGTACTTC
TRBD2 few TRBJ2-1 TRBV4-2 CASSLFSGSIGNEQFF TGTGCCAGCAGCCTATTTAGCGGGTCCATCGGGAATGAGCAGTTCTTC
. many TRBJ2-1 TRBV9 CASSVGTQSNEQFF TGTGCCAGCAGCGTAGGTACCCAATCCAATGAGCAGTTCTTC
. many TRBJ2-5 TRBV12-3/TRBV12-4 CASSSGLATPTQETQYF TGTGCCAGCAGCTCCGGGTTGGCTACCCCAACTCAAGAGACCCAGTACTTC
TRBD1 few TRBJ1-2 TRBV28 CASSWDRVSYGYTF TGTGCCAGCAGCTGGGACAGGGTCAGCTATGGCTACACCTTC
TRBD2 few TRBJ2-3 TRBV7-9 CASSIGLAGGTDTQYF TGTGCCAGCAGCATCGGACTAGCGGGAGGCACAGATACGCAGTATTTT
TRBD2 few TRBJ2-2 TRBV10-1 CASSEIAGGSTGELFF TGCGCCAGCAGTGAGATAGCGGGAGGTAGCACCGGGGAGCTGTTTTTT
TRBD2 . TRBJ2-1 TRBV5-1 CASSLARLAGGRGDNEQFF TGCGCCAGCAGCTTGGCGCGACTAGCGGGAGGTCGAGGTGACAATGAGCAGTTCTTC
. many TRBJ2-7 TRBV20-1 CTARRDSDEQYF TGCACTGCTAGAAGGGATTCGGACGAGCAGTACTTC
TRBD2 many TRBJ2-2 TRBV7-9 CASSFTSVTNTGELFF TGTGCCAGCAGCTTTACTAGCGTAACAAACACCGGGGAGCTGTTTTTT
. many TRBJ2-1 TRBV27 CASSALVDNEQFF TGTGCCAGCAGTGCCCTTGTCGACAATGAGCAGTTCTTC
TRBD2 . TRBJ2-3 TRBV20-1 CSASSGAVSTDTQYF TGCAGTGCTTCTAGCGGGGCTGTTAGCACAGATACGCAGTATTTT
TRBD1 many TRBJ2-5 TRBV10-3 CATNIRGQGETQYF TGTGCCACCAATATAAGGGGGCAAGGAGAGACCCAGTACTTC
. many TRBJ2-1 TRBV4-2 CASSQDLVQKGNEQFF TGTGCCAGCAGCCAAGATCTGGTCCAAAAGGGCAATGAGCAGTTCTTC
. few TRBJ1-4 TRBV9 CASSPGAAILAGKLFF TGTGCCAGCAGCCCCGGGGCCGCCATCCTAGCCGGAAAACTGTTTTTT
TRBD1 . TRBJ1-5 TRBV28 CASRATGSMGQPQHF TGTGCCAGCAGGGCGACAGGGAGCATGGGACAGCCCCAGCATTTT
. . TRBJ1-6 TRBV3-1 CASSQTDRNSPLHF TGTGCCAGCAGCCAGACGGATAGGAATTCACCCCTCCACTTT
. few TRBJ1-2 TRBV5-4 CASSGWGRRGYTF TGTGCCAGCAGCGGGTGGGGGCGCCGGGGCTACACCTTC
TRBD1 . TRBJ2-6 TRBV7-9 CAPGTVSGANVLTF TGTGCTCCCGGGACAGTCTCTGGGGCCAACGTCCTGACTTTC
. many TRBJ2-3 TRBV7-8 CASQLKGTDTQYF TGTGCCAGCCAATTAAAAGGCACAGATACGCAGTATTTT
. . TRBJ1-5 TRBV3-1 CASSEGLSNQPQHF TGTGCCAGCAGTGAGGGTCTGAGCAATCAGCCCCAGCATTTT
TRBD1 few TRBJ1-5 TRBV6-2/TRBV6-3 CASRPTGRNQPQHF TGTGCCAGCAGACCGACAGGGAGGAATCAGCCCCAGCATTTT
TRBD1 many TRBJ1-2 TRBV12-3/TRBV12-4 CASSLQGGSYGYTF TGTGCCAGCAGTTTACAGGGGGGGAGCTATGGCTACACCTTC
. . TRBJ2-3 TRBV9 CASSVGVADTQYF TGTGCCAGCAGCGTAGGTGTAGCAGATACGCAGTATTTT
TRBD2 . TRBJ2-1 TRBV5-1 CASSLAGGVNEQFF TGCGCCAGCAGCTTAGCGGGAGGGGTAAATGAGCAGTTCTTC
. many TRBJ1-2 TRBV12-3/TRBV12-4 CASSYGFGYGYTF TGTGCCAGCAGTTATGGTTTCGGCTATGGCTACACCTTC
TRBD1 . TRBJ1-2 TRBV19 CASSRGQRYGYTF TGTGCCAGTAGTAGGGGACAGCGCTATGGCTACACCTTC
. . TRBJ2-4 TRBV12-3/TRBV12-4 CASSVIRERSIQYF TGTGCCAGCAGTGTAATCAGGGAACGAAGCATTCAGTACTTC
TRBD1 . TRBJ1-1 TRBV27 CASSLSVLYRGVNTEAFF TGTGCCAGCAGTTTATCAGTTTTATACAGGGGTGTGAACACTGAAGCTTTCTTT
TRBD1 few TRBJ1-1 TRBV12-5 CASGPGTGPTTEAFF TGTGCTAGTGGTCCCGGGACAGGACCGACCACTGAAGCTTTCTTT
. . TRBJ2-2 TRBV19 CASNHPGERITGELFF TGTGCCAGTAACCACCCCGGGGAGCGGATCACCGGGGAGCTGTTTTTT
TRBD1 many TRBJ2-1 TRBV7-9 CASTLMDRALSNEQFF TGTGCCAGCACCCTCATGGACAGGGCGTTGTCGAATGAGCAGTTCTTC
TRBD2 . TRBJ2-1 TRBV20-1 CSARVGTSGGYEQFF TGCAGTGCTAGAGTCGGGACTAGCGGGGGGTATGAGCAGTTCTTC
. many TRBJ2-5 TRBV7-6 CASSVIGAMTHLSGIRYQETQYF TGTGCCAGCAGCGTAATCGGGGCAATGACCCATCTTTCCGGGATTAGATACCAAGAGACCCAGTACTTC
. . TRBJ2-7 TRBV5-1 CASSIGTDGGEQYF TGCGCCAGCAGCATCGGGACAGACGGGGGCGAGCAGTACTTC
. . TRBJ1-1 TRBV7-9 CASGRTSGEAFF TGTGCCAGCGGCCGAACGAGCGGTGAAGCTTTCTTT
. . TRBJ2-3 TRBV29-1 CSVGSVVQDTQYF TGCAGCGTTGGATCGGTGGTTCAAGATACGCAGTATTTT
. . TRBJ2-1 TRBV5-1 CASSPYESYNEQFF TGCGCCAGCAGTCCTTACGAGTCCTACAATGAGCAGTTCTTC
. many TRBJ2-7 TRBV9 CASSVGVSSYEQYF TGTGCCAGCAGCGTAGGCGTCAGCTCCTACGAGCAGTACTTC
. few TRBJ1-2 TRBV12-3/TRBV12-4 CASSLQGWNYGYTF TGTGCCAGCAGTTTACAGGGTTGGAACTATGGCTACACCTTC